This TCR beta chain was documented in a study of cytomegalovirus exposure and HLA in healthy donors. General study findings and limits: A later analysis appeared to link common viral pathogens to several of the most significant clusters. Analyzed later, most CMV-associated TCR beta chains appeared HLA-restricted.

The PCR made use of 60 Vbeta and 13 Jbeta primers. This table comes from immunoSEQ multiplex PCR, and its TCRdb copy is limited to in-frame clones, with some not included. The repertoire includes about 82,000 clones, 74% of them detected once, and under 25% sits in the top ten. Germline V CDR1 and CDR2: MNHNS, SASEGT. V lost 6 bases to trimming and J lost 4 bases, with 15 bases between them. The CDR3 sequence is 14 residues long. On this clone itself: What it binds is unknown.

What was sequenced was PBMCs. This chain joins TRBV6-1 and TRBJ1-1, with a tentative D call TRBD1 (5 bases). The TCR sequence derives from a man aged 30-40 years in good health and CMV-seropositive. Here the CDR3 DNA reads TGTGCCAGCAGACATCAGGGCCCGGGCACTGAAGCTTTCTTT. This encodes CASRHQGPGTEAFF.